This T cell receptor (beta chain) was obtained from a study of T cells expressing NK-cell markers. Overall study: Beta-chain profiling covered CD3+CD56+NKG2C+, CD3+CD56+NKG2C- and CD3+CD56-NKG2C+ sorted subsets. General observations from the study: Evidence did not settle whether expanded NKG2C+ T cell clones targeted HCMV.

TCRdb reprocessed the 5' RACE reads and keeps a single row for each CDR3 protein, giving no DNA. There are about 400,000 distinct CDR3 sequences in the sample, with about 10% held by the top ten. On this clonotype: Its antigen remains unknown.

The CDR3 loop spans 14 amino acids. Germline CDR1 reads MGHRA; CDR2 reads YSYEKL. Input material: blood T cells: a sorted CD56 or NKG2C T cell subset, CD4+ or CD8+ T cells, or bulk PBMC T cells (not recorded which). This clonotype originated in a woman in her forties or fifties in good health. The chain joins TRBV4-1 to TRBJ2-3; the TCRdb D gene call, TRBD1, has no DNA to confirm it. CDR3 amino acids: CASSQLGDTDTQYF.